Listed below are T cell receptor beta chains from one sample, sequenced in a study of OX40 agonist ivuxolimab in advanced cancers. TCRdb's copy holds only in-frame clones and misses some; the assay was immunoSEQ multiplex PCR. This table holds over 95,000 clones, around 90% found once. The sample here was CD4+ or CD8+ T cells sorted from blood, taken in a trial of the OX40 agonist ivuxolimab. Receptors originate from an adult with an advanced solid tumor such as melanoma, head and neck, liver or kidney cancer. Each CDR3 is given with its conserved first and last residue. D genes are given only for firm matches. Clone size is stated in some rows and not others, as once, few, many or a class when expanded.

j_gene: TRBJ2-7
abundance: few
d_gene: TRBD1
v_gene: TRBV28
CDR3nt: TGTGCCAGCGGGAAACAGGGGGCACACGAGCAGTACTTC
CDR3aa: CASGKQGAHEQYF

j_gene: TRBJ2-5
abundance: .
d_gene: .
v_gene: TRBV28
CDR3nt: TGTGCCACCGAACTGGGGGTGGGGACGCAGACCCAGTACTTC
CDR3aa: CATELGVGTQTQYF

j_gene: TRBJ2-1
abundance: .
d_gene: TRBD2
v_gene: TRBV6-5
CDR3nt: TGTGCCAGCAATCCGGGACTAGCGGGCAATGAGCAGTTCTTC
CDR3aa: CASNPGLAGNEQFF

j_gene: TRBJ2-1
abundance: .
d_gene: TRBD2
v_gene: TRBV7-3
CDR3nt: TGTGCCAGCAGCTTATCAGTTCTAGCGGGAGAGCGGTTCTTC
CDR3aa: CASSLSVLAGERFF

j_gene: TRBJ2-3
abundance: .
d_gene: TRBD2
v_gene: TRBV5-1
CDR3nt: TGCGCCAGCAGCTTGGCCTCACTAGCGGGAACAGATACGCAGTATTTT
CDR3aa: CASSLASLAGTDTQYF

j_gene: TRBJ2-3
abundance: .
d_gene: TRBD2
v_gene: TRBV28
CDR3nt: TGTGCCAGTTTACAAGCGGGATATAGCACAGATACGCAGTATTTT
CDR3aa: CASLQAGYSTDTQYF

j_gene: TRBJ2-1
abundance: .
d_gene: TRBD2
v_gene: TRBV19
CDR3nt: TGTGCTACCGGGACTAGCGGATATGTAAGGAACAATGAGCAGTTCTTC
CDR3aa: CATGTSGYVRNNEQFF

j_gene: TRBJ1-5
abundance: .
d_gene: TRBD1
v_gene: TRBV18
CDR3nt: TGTGCCAGCTCAATGGACAGGGGGACGTATAGCAATCAGCCCCAGCATTTT
CDR3aa: CASSMDRGTYSNQPQHF

j_gene: TRBJ2-1
abundance: .
d_gene: TRBD1
v_gene: TRBV25-1
CDR3nt: TGTGCCACCTCCCGGACAGGGGGGTTCAATGAGCAGTTCTTC
CDR3aa: CATSRTGGFNEQFF

j_gene: TRBJ2-6
abundance: .
d_gene: .
v_gene: TRBV29-1
CDR3nt: TGCAGCGCGTCAGGGGCTGGGGCCAACGTCCTGACTTTC
CDR3aa: CSASGAGANVLTF

j_gene: TRBJ1-5
abundance: .
d_gene: .
v_gene: TRBV30
CDR3nt: TGTGCCTGGAGTGTACAAAGAAGCGGGAGAAATCAGCCCCAGCATTTT
CDR3aa: CAWSVQRSGRNQPQHF

j_gene: TRBJ2-7
abundance: .
d_gene: TRBD2
v_gene: TRBV10-1
CDR3nt: TGCGCCAGCAGTGCCGGGACTAGCGGGAGGGGTTGGTACTTC
CDR3aa: CASSAGTSGRGWYF

j_gene: TRBJ1-6
abundance: once
d_gene: .
v_gene: TRBV7-9
CDR3nt: TGTGCCAGCAGCTTAGCGCCCCCTAAAAGCTCCTATAATTCACCCCTCCACTTT
CDR3aa: CASSLAPPKSSYNSPLHF

j_gene: TRBJ2-7
abundance: .
d_gene: .
v_gene: TRBV6-6
CDR3nt: TGTGCCAGCAGTAGTCAAGGGAAGCAGTACTTC
CDR3aa: CASSSQGKQYF

j_gene: TRBJ2-3
abundance: few
d_gene: .
v_gene: TRBV7-3
CDR3nt: TGTGCCAGCAGCTTAAGAGCCCCCGGGACCACCCAGGGAGATACGCAGTATTTT
CDR3aa: CASSLRAPGTTQGDTQYF

j_gene: TRBJ1-1
abundance: .
d_gene: TRBD1
v_gene: TRBV27
CDR3nt: TGTGCCAGCAGTCGGACAGGGATGAACACTGAAGCTTTCTTT
CDR3aa: CASSRTGMNTEAFF

j_gene: TRBJ2-7
abundance: .
d_gene: .
v_gene: TRBV10-2
CDR3nt: TGCGCCAGCAGTGAGGGGGGTGGTCCTAGCGAGCAGTACTTC
CDR3aa: CASSEGGGPSEQYF

j_gene: TRBJ2-7
abundance: .
d_gene: TRBD1
v_gene: TRBV19
CDR3nt: TGTGCCAGCCTTGGAGGACAGGTGGTATCCTACGAGCAGTACTTC
CDR3aa: CASLGGQVVSYEQYF

j_gene: TRBJ2-1
abundance: .
d_gene: .
v_gene: TRBV7-8
CDR3nt: TGTGCCAGCCGGGAGAGGCTAGTCTCTGAGCAGTTCTTC
CDR3aa: CASRERLVSEQFF

j_gene: TRBJ2-6
abundance: .
d_gene: .
v_gene: TRBV5-6
CDR3nt: TGTGCCAGCAGCCCAATTTCTGGGGCCAACGTCCTGACTTTC
CDR3aa: CASSPISGANVLTF

j_gene: TRBJ2-1
abundance: few
d_gene: .
v_gene: TRBV6-6
CDR3nt: TGTGCCAGCAGTTACGCCCAGAGGAATGAGCAGTTCTTC
CDR3aa: CASSYAQRNEQFF

j_gene: TRBJ1-1
abundance: .
d_gene: TRBD1
v_gene: TRBV27
CDR3nt: TGTGCCAGCAGTTTCTATCGGGGACAGGGGAAGGGTGAAGCTTTCTTT
CDR3aa: CASSFYRGQGKGEAFF

j_gene: TRBJ2-4
abundance: .
d_gene: .
v_gene: TRBV11-2
CDR3nt: TGTGCCAGCAGCTTAGATAAAGCAGGGGCCATTCAGTACTTC
CDR3aa: CASSLDKAGAIQYF

j_gene: TRBJ1-4
abundance: .
d_gene: .
v_gene: TRBV21-1
CDR3nt: TGTGCCAGCAGCAGACCGGGACAGGGCTATGAAAAACTGTTTTTT
CDR3aa: CASSRPGQGYEKLFF

j_gene: TRBJ2-3
abundance: once
d_gene: .
v_gene: TRBV27
CDR3nt: TGTGCCAGCAGTTTTCAGACTCGAGATACGCAGTATTTT
CDR3aa: CASSFQTRDTQYF

j_gene: TRBJ2-7
abundance: once
d_gene: .
v_gene: TRBV28
CDR3nt: TGTGCCAGCAGTTTACAGGGATACGAGCAGTACTTC
CDR3aa: CASSLQGYEQYF

j_gene: TRBJ2-3
abundance: .
d_gene: .
v_gene: TRBV2
CDR3nt: TGTGCCAGCAGTGAAGAGGGAGATACGCAGTATTTT
CDR3aa: CASSEEGDTQYF

j_gene: TRBJ2-7
abundance: .
d_gene: TRBD2
v_gene: TRBV6-1
CDR3nt: TGTGCCAGCAGTGACAGGGTCACTGGCGGGAGGGCCTCCGAGCAGTACTTC
CDR3aa: CASSDRVTGGRASEQYF

j_gene: TRBJ2-7
abundance: .
d_gene: TRBD2
v_gene: TRBV6-6
CDR3nt: TGTGCCAGCAGTCCCTCGAGCGGGAGGTCCTACGAGCAGTACTTC
CDR3aa: CASSPSSGRSYEQYF

j_gene: TRBJ2-7
abundance: .
d_gene: .
v_gene: TRBV28
CDR3nt: TGTGCCAGCAGTTTATGGGCTAGCTCCTACGAGCAGTACTTC
CDR3aa: CASSLWASSYEQYF

j_gene: TRBJ2-2
abundance: .
d_gene: TRBD1
v_gene: TRBV5-4
CDR3nt: TGTGCCAGCAGCCCAAAAGACAGGGCAGACACCGGGGAGCTGTTTTTT
CDR3aa: CASSPKDRADTGELFF

j_gene: TRBJ2-3
abundance: few
d_gene: .
v_gene: TRBV29-1
CDR3nt: TGCAGCGTTAGGAACAGACCCCCCACAGATACGCAGTATTTT
CDR3aa: CSVRNRPPTDTQYF

j_gene: TRBJ2-7
abundance: .
d_gene: TRBD2
v_gene: TRBV7-9
CDR3nt: TGTGCCAGCAGCTTAGGAATGGGGACTAGCGACTACGAGCAGTACTTC
CDR3aa: CASSLGMGTSDYEQYF

j_gene: TRBJ2-7
abundance: .
d_gene: TRBD1
v_gene: TRBV7-9
CDR3nt: TGTGCCAGCAGAGTTCCGGGACAGGGGTACGAGCAGTACTTC
CDR3aa: CASRVPGQGYEQYF

j_gene: TRBJ2-7
abundance: .
d_gene: .
v_gene: TRBV7-2
CDR3nt: TGTGCCAGCAGCCACGGAGGACCAAGCTCCTACGAGCAGTACTTC
CDR3aa: CASSHGGPSSYEQYF

j_gene: TRBJ2-2
abundance: .
d_gene: .
v_gene: TRBV6-6
CDR3nt: TGTGCCAGCATGCTTAGGAGGACCGGGGAGCTGTTTTTT
CDR3aa: CASMLRRTGELFF

j_gene: TRBJ2-3
abundance: .
d_gene: TRBD1
v_gene: TRBV5-3
CDR3nt: TGTGCCAGAAGCATACCCCGGGACAGGGTGACAGATACGCAGTATTTT
CDR3aa: CARSIPRDRVTDTQYF

j_gene: TRBJ1-1
abundance: .
d_gene: TRBD1
v_gene: TRBV5-1
CDR3nt: TGCGCCAGCAGTCTAGGACAGGGGAGCACTGAAGCTTTCTTT
CDR3aa: CASSLGQGSTEAFF

j_gene: TRBJ1-5
abundance: .
d_gene: .
v_gene: TRBV7-2
CDR3nt: TGTGCCAGCAGCCTATACCAAGACAGGCAGCCCCAGCATTTT
CDR3aa: CASSLYQDRQPQHF

j_gene: TRBJ2-7
abundance: .
d_gene: TRBD2
v_gene: TRBV5-1
CDR3nt: TGCGCCAGCAGCCCACGGACTAGCGGGACAGCGCACTTC
CDR3aa: CASSPRTSGTAHF

j_gene: TRBJ2-7
abundance: .
d_gene: TRBD2
v_gene: TRBV28
CDR3nt: TGTGCCAGCAGTTATAGTAGCGGGAGTAGCGACGAGCAGTACTTC
CDR3aa: CASSYSSGSSDEQYF

j_gene: TRBJ2-7
abundance: .
d_gene: TRBD2
v_gene: TRBV28
CDR3nt: TGTGCCAGCAGGCGACTAGCGGGAGCATACGAGCAGTACTTC
CDR3aa: CASRRLAGAYEQYF

j_gene: TRBJ1-2
abundance: .
d_gene: TRBD1
v_gene: TRBV4-1
CDR3nt: TGCGCCAGCAGCCAAGATCTGGCAGGGGGTTATGACTACACCTTC
CDR3aa: CASSQDLAGGYDYTF

j_gene: TRBJ1-1
abundance: .
d_gene: TRBD1
v_gene: TRBV19
CDR3nt: TGTGCCAGTAGTATTCCAGGGGGTAGCACTGAAGCTTTCTTT
CDR3aa: CASSIPGGSTEAFF

j_gene: TRBJ2-7
abundance: .
d_gene: .
v_gene: TRBV10-3
CDR3nt: TGTGCCATCAGTGGAGGGTCGGTATCGGGCGGCTACGAGCAGTACTTC
CDR3aa: CAISGGSVSGGYEQYF

j_gene: TRBJ2-7
abundance: .
d_gene: TRBD2
v_gene: TRBV18
CDR3nt: TGTGCCAGCTCACCAACTAGCGGGAGCACCTACGAGCAGTACTTC
CDR3aa: CASSPTSGSTYEQYF

j_gene: TRBJ1-1
abundance: once
d_gene: .
v_gene: TRBV7-9
CDR3nt: TGTGCCAGCAGCACAGACACGTCGAACACTGAAGCTTTCTTT
CDR3aa: CASSTDTSNTEAFF

j_gene: TRBJ2-7
abundance: .
d_gene: TRBD1
v_gene: TRBV7-2
CDR3nt: TGTGCCAGCAGCTCCGGACAGGTCATTAAGCAGTACTTC
CDR3aa: CASSSGQVIKQYF

j_gene: TRBJ1-3
abundance: .
d_gene: .
v_gene: TRBV7-2
CDR3nt: TGTGCCAGCAGCTTCGGACACTCCTCTGGAAACACCATATATTTT
CDR3aa: CASSFGHSSGNTIYF

j_gene: TRBJ2-1
abundance: .
d_gene: TRBD2
v_gene: TRBV7-2
CDR3nt: TGTGCCAGCAGCTTAGCCTCCCGGACTAGCTCCTACAATGAGCAGTTCTTC
CDR3aa: CASSLASRTSSYNEQFF

j_gene: TRBJ2-5
abundance: .
d_gene: .
v_gene: TRBV7-8
CDR3nt: TGTGCCAGCAGCTTAACCCAGCTTTACCGCAAGCAAGAGACCCAGTACTTC
CDR3aa: CASSLTQLYRKQETQYF

j_gene: TRBJ1-4
abundance: .
d_gene: .
v_gene: TRBV14
CDR3nt: TGTGCCAGCAGTCGCCGAGGTACTAATGAAAAACTGTTTTTT
CDR3aa: CASSRRGTNEKLFF